This T cell receptor beta chain was retrieved from a study of tumor-infiltrating lymphocytes in glioblastoma multiforme. The CDR3 has 15 amino acids. From germline, CDR1 is MNHEY and CDR2 SMNVEV (reference sequence). V gave up 2 bases and J gave up 12 bases, with 20 bases separating them. Three nested ARM-PCR rounds with V-beta and C-beta primers built TCRB libraries. One entry per CDR3 protein, called by TCRdb with MiXCR from the multiplex PCR reads. This table has more than 10,000 distinct CDR3 sequences, roughly 70% appearing once. This clonotype was seen at least ten times. V is TRBV27 and J is TRBJ2-1; possible D gene TRBD2, 5 bases. Sequencing was carried out using brain tumor tissue. The sequence derives from a male donor with glioblastoma. CDR3 sequence: CASSLGGQVKNRQFF. The DNA for the CDR3 is TGTGCCAGCAGTTTAGGCGGGCAGGTTAAGAATAGGCAGTTCTTC.